What follows are 21 T cell receptor beta chains derived from one specimen sequenced in a study of PD-1 blockade in classical Hodgkin lymphoma. This table comes from immunoSEQ multiplex PCR, and its TCRdb copy is limited to in-frame clones, with some not included. The sample has about 58,000 clones; 91% are singletons. Every patient was affected by relapse after autologous stem cell transplantation, while exposure to brentuximab vedotin was not uniform. Sequencing was performed on peripheral blood mononuclear cells (PBMCs), taken before the second cycle of nivolumab. These receptors all come from a human donor with classical Hodgkin lymphoma.

The V and J genes are TRBV7-3 and TRBJ2-2; 8 nucleotides align to TRBD1. Germline CDR1 is SGHTA and CDR2 is FQGTGA. V shed 5 bases, J shed 2 bases, and the junction held 7 bases outside the gene matches. The CDR3 extends over 16 amino acids. The CDR3 DNA is TGTGCCAGCAGCCGAGACAGGGGTCGAAACACCGGGGAGCTGTTTTTT. This codes for CASSRDRGRNTGELFF.

The V and J genes are TRBV4-1 and TRBJ1-6; D is possibly TRBD1 (6 bases). V lost 2 bases and J 8 bases, leaving 13 bases between the germline ends. The CDR3 is 15 amino acids. Germline V CDR1 and CDR2: MGHRA, YSYEKL. The CDR3 sequence: CASSQPTGIDSPLHF. As DNA, the CDR3 is TGCGCCAGCAGCCAACCCACAGGGATTGATTCACCCCTCCACTTT.

The chain recombines TRBV4-2 with TRBJ2-2, with a weak D call TRBD1 (6 bases). The V and J ends lost 5 bases and 5 bases respectively, with 12 bases between them. The CDR3 has 14 amino acids. Looked up from germline, CDR1 is LGHNA and CDR2 is YNFKEQ. The CDR3: CASSKLTGTGELFF. The CDR3 DNA sequence: TGTGCCAGCAGCAAACTTACAGGGACCGGGGAGCTGTTTTTT.

The gene calls are TRBV25-1 and TRBJ2-7, with D possibly TRBD2 on 5 matching bases. The CDR3 contains 15 residues. Germline V gene data show CDR1 as MGHDK and CDR2 as SYGVNS. The V and J ends lost 2 bases and 4 bases respectively, with 15 bases between them. CDR3: CASSEIGGLEYEQYF. The CDR3 nucleotides are TGTGCCAGCAGTGAAATCGGAGGCCTGGAGTACGAGCAGTACTTC.

This clone was seen only once. The CDR3 here is CASSQKKRVRGQGSYEQYF. Here the CDR3 DNA reads TGTGCCAGCAGCCAAAAAAAGAGAGTTCGGGGTCAGGGAAGCTACGAGCAGTACTTC. This chain connects TRBV21-1 to TRBJ2-7. TRBV21-1 is a pseudogene. The CDR3 consists of 19 residues.

V usage is TRBV6-1 and J usage is TRBJ1-2, with D maybe TRBD1 (5 bases). The germline V gene encodes CDR1 MNHNS and CDR2 SASEGT. The V gene lost 2 bases and the J gene lost 4 bases, with 11 bases spanning the gap. The CDR3 consists of 14 residues. CDR3 protein: CASSERGSGYGYTF. DNA of the CDR3: TGTGCCAGCAGTGAAAGGGGATCTGGCTATGGCTACACCTTC.

V usage is TRBV9 and J usage is TRBJ2-1; D may be TRBD2 (6 bases). Trimming removed 0 bases from V and 0 bases from J, with 13 bases in between. The CDR3 has 17 amino acids. From germline, CDR1 is SGDLS and CDR2 YYNGEE. CDR3 DNA sequence: TGTGCCAGCAGCGTAGAAATAGCGGAGAGCTCCTACAATGAGCAGTTCTTC. This codes for CASSVEIAESSYNEQFF.

This clone has only a few counts. This chain joins TRBV4-1 and TRBJ2-3, with no clear D. The CDR3 is 19 residues long. V was pared by 1 base and J by 1 base, with 21 bases between. The germline gives CDR1 MGHRA, CDR2 YSYEKL. CDR3 in DNA: TGCGCCAGCAGCCAAGTTGACGCCCGCCTGGGCCTCGGCACAGATACGCAGTATTTT. Translation gives CASSQVDARLGLGTDTQYF.

The CDR3 sequence is CASSLEGARTEAFF. The CDR3 DNA follows: TGTGCCAGCAGCTTAGAGGGGGCGCGCACTGAAGCTTTCTTT. The chain couples TRBV7-9 to TRBJ1-1; 7 bases match TRBD1. This CDR3 has 14 residues. Unmatched junction bases numbered 3, after V lost 1 base and J lost 4 bases. CDR1 SEHNR and CDR2 FQNEAQ come from the germline V gene (reference sequence).

V usage is TRBV12-5 and J usage is TRBJ2-1; D possibly corresponds to TRBD1 (7 bases). V lost 0 bases and J lost 7, with 22 bases in between. The CDR3 extends over 18 amino acids. CDR1 is LGHNT and CDR2 is FRNRAP in the germline V gene. Here the CDR3 reads CASGLVLGGQRKDNEQFF. CDR3 bases: TGTGCTAGTGGTTTGGTACTCGGGGGACAGAGAAAAGATAATGAGCAGTTCTTC.

J is TRBJ2-5 and V is TRBV5-1, with D perhaps matching TRBD1 (6 bases). Germline lookup yields CDR1 SGHRS and CDR2 YFSETQ. This CDR3 contains 14 residues. The V and J ends lost 3 bases and 5 bases respectively, with 14 bases between them. The CDR3 loop is CASSWTGTFETQYF. In DNA form, the CDR3 reads TGCGCCAGCAGCTGGACCGGGACATTTGAGACCCAGTACTTC.

Only one count was recorded for this clone. J is TRBJ2-4 and V is TRBV27; the D gene could be TRBD1 or TRBD2 (5 bases each). CDR1 is MNHEY and CDR2 is SMNVEV in the germline V gene (reference sequence). V was shortened by 5 bases and J by 0 bases, with 8 bases between the two germline ends. This CDR3 has 14 amino acids. The CDR3 DNA is TGTGCCAGCAGTCGGGACCTAGCCAAAAACATTCAGTACTTC. Protein product: CASSRDLAKNIQYF.

The rearrangement uses TRBV7-2 and TRBJ2-5, with TRBD1 matching 8 bases. The CDR3 is 15 amino acids. J was trimmed by 4 bases and V by 4 bases; bases with no gene match: 8. Germline V gene data show CDR1 as SGHTA and CDR2 as FQGNSA. The CDR3 reads CASSYGTGVIETQYF. The DNA of the CDR3 is TGTGCCAGCAGCTACGGGACAGGTGTTATAGAGACCCAGTACTTC.

The CDR3 DNA is TGTGCCAGCAGTGAGGGGGGGCGAGCCCAGCATTTT. It translates to CASSEGGRAQHF. The chain has TRBV2 and TRBJ1-5; maybe TRBD1 (6 bases). From germline, CDR1 is SNHLY and CDR2 FYNNEI. The germline V and J ends were trimmed by 3 bases and 11 bases, with 11 bases remaining between them. CDR3 size: 12 residues.

The gene calls are TRBV9 and TRBJ2-1; 9 bases line up with TRBD2. V shed 2 bases, J shed 9 bases, and the junction held 6 bases outside the gene matches. Germline V lookup: CDR1 SGDLS, CDR2 YYNGEE. CDR3 length equals 14 residues. CDR3: CASSVAGGRGEQFF. CDR3 coding DNA: TGTGCCAGCAGCGTTGCGGGAGGGCGAGGTGAGCAGTTCTTC.

This chain uses TRBV27 with TRBJ2-7; unclear D gene. Trimming pared 6 bases from V and 5 bases from J, leaving 14 bases between. There are 13 residues in the CDR3. Germline values: CDR1 MNHEY, CDR2 SMNVEV (reference sequence). The CDR3 DNA follows: TGTGCCAGCAGCCTTATGCCCTCTCACGAGCAGTACTTC. This encodes CASSLMPSHEQYF.

The rearrangement uses TRBV5-8 and TRBJ1-1, with no clear D. The CDR3 totals 10 residues. The V gene's germline CDR1 is SGHTS and CDR2 YDEGEE. V dropped 4 bases and J dropped 10 bases, with 8 bases sitting between them. CDR3 region: CASSLGRAFF. The CDR3 region has the DNA TGTGCCAGCAGCCTCGGAAGAGCTTTCTTT. Full variable domain (remainder filled in from reference TRBV5-8 and TRBJ1-1): EAGVTQSPTHLIKTRGQQATLRCSPISGHTSVYWYQQALGLGLQFLLWYDEGEERNRGNFPPRFSGRQFPNYSSELNVNALELEDSALYLCASSLGRAFFGQGTRLTVV.

The V gene is TRBV13, the J gene TRBJ2-2; 9 nucleotides match TRBD2. The CDR3 totals 23 residues. Per the germline V gene, CDR1 is PRHDT and CDR2 is FYEKMQ (reference sequence). V lost 1 base and J lost 4; bases outside the gene matches: 25. The CDR3 coding sequence is TGTGCCAGCAGCTTAGAACATGGGTCAGGATCGGTAGCGGGAGCCCCGGGCACCGGGGAGCTGTTTTTT. Protein sequence: CASSLEHGSGSVAGAPGTGELFF.

The J gene is TRBJ1-1, the V gene TRBV10-3; 8 bases map to TRBD1. Per the germline V gene, CDR1 is ENHRY and CDR2 is SYGVKD. The V and J ends lost 5 bases and 3 bases, in that order; junction bases with no gene match: 8. This CDR3 has 15 amino acids. The CDR3 coding sequence is TGTGCCATCAGTAAAGAACAGGGGGTAGACACTGAAGCTTTCTTT. Translated: CAISKEQGVDTEAFF.

This chain joins TRBV11-3 and TRBJ2-7; tentatively, D is TRBD2 (6 bases). The CDR3 runs to 14 residues. V was pared by 10 bases and J by 5 bases, with 21 bases between. Germline V gives CDR1 SGHNT, CDR2 YENEEA. The CDR3 bases are TGTGCCACACCTAGTACCGGGACTCACAACGAGCAGTACTTC. Amino acid sequence: CATPSTGTHNEQYF.

The chain links TRBV19 to TRBJ2-7; D possibly corresponds to TRBD1 (6 bases). This CDR3 has 13 amino acids. Deletions cut 7 bases from V and 2 bases from J, with 12 bases between. The germline V gene encodes CDR1 LNHDA and CDR2 SQIVND (reference sequence). CDR3 region: CASTGQNPYEQYF. CDR3 nucleotide sequence: TGTGCCAGTACCGGACAGAACCCCTACGAGCAGTACTTC.